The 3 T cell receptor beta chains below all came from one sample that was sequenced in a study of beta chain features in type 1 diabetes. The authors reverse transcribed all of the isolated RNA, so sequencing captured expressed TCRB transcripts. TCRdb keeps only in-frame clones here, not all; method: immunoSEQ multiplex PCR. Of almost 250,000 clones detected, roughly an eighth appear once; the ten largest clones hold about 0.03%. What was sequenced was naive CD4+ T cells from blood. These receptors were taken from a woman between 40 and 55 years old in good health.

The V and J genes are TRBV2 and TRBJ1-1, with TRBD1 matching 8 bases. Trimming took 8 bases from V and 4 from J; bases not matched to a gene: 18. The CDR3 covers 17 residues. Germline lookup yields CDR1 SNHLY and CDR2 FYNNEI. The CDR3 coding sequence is TGTGCCAGCTTTCCCAGGACAGGGCCCATTAGGATCACTGAAGCTTTCTTT. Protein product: CASFPRTGPIRITEAFF.

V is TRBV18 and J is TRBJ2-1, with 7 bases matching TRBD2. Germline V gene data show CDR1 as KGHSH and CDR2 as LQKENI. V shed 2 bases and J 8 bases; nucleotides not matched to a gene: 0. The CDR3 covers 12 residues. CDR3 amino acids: CASSPGRDEQFF. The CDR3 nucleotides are TGTGCCAGCTCACCAGGGAGGGATGAGCAGTTCTTC. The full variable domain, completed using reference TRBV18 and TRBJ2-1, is NAGVMQNPRHLVRRRGQEARLRCSPMKGHSHVYWYRQLPEEGLKFMVYLQKENIIDESGMPKERFSAEFPKEGPSILRIQQVVRGDSAAYFCASSPGRDEQFFGPGTRLTVL.

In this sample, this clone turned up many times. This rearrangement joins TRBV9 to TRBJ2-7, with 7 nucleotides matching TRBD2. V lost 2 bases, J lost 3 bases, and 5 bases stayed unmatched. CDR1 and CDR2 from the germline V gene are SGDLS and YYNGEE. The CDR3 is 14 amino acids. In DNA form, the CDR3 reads TGTGCCAGCAGCGTGCAGGGAGGGGACTACGAGCAGTACTTC. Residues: CASSVQGGDYEQYF.